Presented here are 9 T cell receptor beta chains from one specimen sequenced in a study of blood T cells in healthy people across ages. Primers used in a second PCR of about 6 to 12 cycles were a sample-barcoded 5' primer and a J-beta primer mix. TCRdb re-derived calls from the 5' RACE reads in MiXCR, one entry per CDR3 protein. The data contain about 570,000 distinct CDR3 sequences, about 26% of them singletons. The specimen was blood. Receptors originate from an older woman in good health.

V usage is TRBV5-1 and J usage is TRBJ2-2, with 10 positions matching TRBD2. CDR1 is SGHRS and CDR2 is YFSETQ in the germline V gene. The CDR3 contains 16 residues. V lost 4 bases, J lost 3 bases, and 6 bases stayed unmatched. As DNA, the CDR3 is TGCGCCAGCAGCATAAGAACTAGCGGGGACACCGGGGAGCTGTTTTTT. It translates to CASSIRTSGDTGELFF.

The chain carries TRBV6-2 or TRBV6-3 and TRBJ2-7; D is ambiguous. Germline V CDR1 and CDR2: MNHEY, SVGEGT. The V gene lost 2 bases and the J gene lost 0 bases, with 2 bases spanning the gap. The CDR3 totals 12 residues. CDR3 DNA sequence: TGTGCCAGCAGTTACGTCTCCTACGAGCAGTACTTC. This encodes CASSYVSYEQYF.

This clonotype was seen a handful of times. The genes are TRBV2 and TRBJ1-1, with D possibly TRBD1 on 5 matching bases. The CDR3 length is 14 residues. Germline V gene data show CDR1 as SNHLY and CDR2 as FYNNEI. V was clipped by 4 bases and J by 4 bases, with 13 bases between them. The CDR3 sequence is CASSGPSQGTEAFF. DNA of the CDR3: TGTGCCAGCAGTGGGCCCAGTCAGGGCACTGAAGCTTTCTTT.

This clonotype was recorded a few times. The chain links TRBV9 to TRBJ2-5; D not certain. The germline V and J ends were trimmed by 0 bases and 5 bases, with 8 bases remaining between them. Germline assignment: CDR1 SGDLS and CDR2 YYNGEE. CDR3 length equals 13 residues. The CDR3 protein is CASSVGVLETQYF. In DNA form, the CDR3 reads TGTGCCAGCAGCGTAGGGGTCCTCGAGACCCAGTACTTC.

The chain has TRBV7-2 and TRBJ1-2; D not certain. Germline lookup yields CDR1 SGHTA and CDR2 FQGNSA. V lost 1 base and J 13 bases, leaving 7 bases between the germline ends. This CDR3 has 10 amino acids. CDR3 sequence reads: CASSLVVSTF. The CDR3 DNA sequence: TGTGCCAGCAGCTTAGTCGTCAGCACCTTC.

Notes on this clonotype: Relative to the germline gene, one junction end is altered; a read error may explain this. In DNA, the CDR3 is TGCGCCAGCAGCCCCCAAGGTGATTACGACAATGTGCAGTTCTTC. Translation: CASSPQGDYDNVQFF. The rearrangement links TRBV4-1 to TRBJ2-1; D call uncertain. CDR3 length: 15 amino acids. The V gene's germline CDR1 is MGHRA and CDR2 YSYEKL.

This chain connects TRBV7-2 to TRBJ1-2, with 8 bases identical to TRBD1. The CDR3 sequence is 14 residues long. J was trimmed by 4 bases and V by 0 bases; bases with no gene match: 1. Germline lookup yields CDR1 SGHTA and CDR2 FQGNSA. CDR3 amino acids: CASSLADRGYGYTF. In nucleotides, the CDR3 is TGTGCCAGCAGCTTAGCCGACAGGGGCTATGGCTACACCTTC.

The chain is built from TRBV20-1 and TRBJ2-6, with 9 bases lining up with TRBD1. V trimming: 5 bases; J trimming: 0 bases; junction bases outside the gene matches: 11. Germline values: CDR1 DFQATT, CDR2 SNEGSKA (reference sequence). This CDR3 has 18 residues. The CDR3 region has the DNA TGCAGTGCTCTACTGGGGGACAGGGCGATCTCTGGGGCCAACGTCCTGACTTTC. It yields the protein CSALLGDRAISGANVLTF.

In its sample, this clonotype was seen a few times. The genes are TRBV4-1 and TRBJ1-1; TRBD1 matches at 7 bases. V was pared by 1 base and J by 8 bases, with 10 bases of the junction left unmatched. CDR1 is MGHRA and CDR2 is YSYEKL in the germline V gene. This CDR3 region has 15 residues. The chain's CDR3 is CASSQVGALQGEAFF. The CDR3 coding sequence is TGCGCCAGCAGCCAAGTGGGGGCCCTACAGGGGGAAGCTTTCTTT.